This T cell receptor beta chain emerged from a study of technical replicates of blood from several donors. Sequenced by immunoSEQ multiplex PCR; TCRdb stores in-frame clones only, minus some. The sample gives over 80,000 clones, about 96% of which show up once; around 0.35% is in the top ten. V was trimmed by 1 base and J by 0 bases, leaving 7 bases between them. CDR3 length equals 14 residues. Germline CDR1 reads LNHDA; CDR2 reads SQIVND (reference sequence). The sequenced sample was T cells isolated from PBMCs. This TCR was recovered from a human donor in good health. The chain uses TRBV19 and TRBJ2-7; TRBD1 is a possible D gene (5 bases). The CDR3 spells CASSIVDSSYEQYF. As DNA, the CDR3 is TGTGCCAGTAGTATAGTAGACAGCTCCTACGAGCAGTACTTC. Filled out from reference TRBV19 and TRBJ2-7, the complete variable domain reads DGGITQSPKYLFRKEGQNVTLSCEQNLNHDAMYWYRQDPGQGLRLIYYSQIVNDFQKGDIAEGYSVSREKKESFPLTVTSAQKNPTAFYLCASSIVDSSYEQYFGPGTRLTVT.